The 16 T cell receptor beta chains given below trace back to one sample, sequenced in a study of cytomegalovirus exposure and HLA in healthy donors. PCR primers comprised 60 Vbeta and 13 Jbeta primers. The protocol was immunoSEQ multiplex PCR, while the TCRdb copy is restricted to in-frame clones and leaves out a portion. The data hold about 140,000 clones, with around 79% observed a single time. The material sequenced was PBMCs. All receptors come from a man aged 40-50 years in good health and CMV-seropositive.

CDR3 nucleotide sequence: TGTGCCTGGACCGGGACAGGGTACGATAGGGAGCAGTTCTTC. Amino acid sequence: CAWTGTGYDREQFF. V and J are TRBV30 and TRBJ2-1, with 9 nucleotides matching TRBD1. This CDR3 contains 14 residues. V gave up 4 bases and J gave up 10 bases; unmatched junction bases: 11. Germline CDR1 is GTSNPN and CDR2 is SVGIG (reference sequence).

This chain links TRBV6-1 with TRBJ2-7; D perhaps matches TRBD1 (6 bases). Germline CDR1 reads MNHNS; CDR2 reads SASEGT. The CDR3 spans 15 residues. The V end was cut by 1 base, the J end by 1 base, with 11 bases between. The CDR3 DNA follows: TGTGCCAGCAGTGAAGTCGGCAGGGGATCCTACGAGCAGTACTTC. Translation: CASSEVGRGSYEQYF.

The CDR3 coding sequence is TGTGCCAGCCTTACCTCACTGACTAGCTTAAGCACAGATACGCAGTATTTT. It specifies CASLTSLTSLSTDTQYF. This chain connects TRBV6-4 to TRBJ2-3, with 7 bases matching TRBD2. The CDR3 runs 17 residues. In germline, CDR1 is MRHNA, CDR2 SNTAGT. Trimming at V came to 8 bases and at J to 0 bases, leaving 14 bases not matched to a gene.

This rearrangement joins TRBV4-1 to TRBJ2-3, with 7 bases fitting TRBD1. CDR1 MGHRA and CDR2 YSYEKL come from the germline V gene. This CDR3 region has 16 residues. J was trimmed by 2 bases and V by 3 bases; bases with no gene match: 8. The CDR3 region is CASSHDRADYTDTQYF. CDR3 sequence (DNA): TGCGCCAGCAGCCATGACAGGGCTGACTACACAGATACGCAGTATTTT.

This chain uses TRBV7-7 with TRBJ2-5, with TRBD1 matching over 9 bases. Trimming cost V 5 bases and J 2 bases; bases outside gene matches: 6. From germline, CDR1 is SSHAT and CDR2 FNYEAQ (reference sequence). The CDR3 loop spans 15 amino acids. DNA for the CDR3: TGTGCCAGCAGCGCCGGGACAGGGCCTCAAGAGACCCAGTACTTC. It specifies CASSAGTGPQETQYF.

Only one count was recorded for this clone. The J gene is TRBJ1-4, the V gene TRBV9; 9 bases line up with TRBD1. Germline loops: CDR1 SGDLS, CDR2 YYNGEE. V lost 0 bases to trimming and J lost 5 bases; unmatched junction nucleotides: 2. The CDR3 length is 15 residues. CDR3 nucleotide sequence: TGTGCCAGCAGCGTAGGGACAGGGGTGAATGAAAAACTGTTTTTT. Translating it yields CASSVGTGVNEKLFF.

V usage is TRBV27 and J usage is TRBJ2-7; TRBD1 agrees at 7 bases. The CDR3 is 17 amino acids. V trimming: 4 bases; J trimming: 4 bases; junction bases outside the gene matches: 16. CDR1 and CDR2 from the germline V gene are MNHEY and SMNVEV (reference sequence). The CDR3 region has the DNA TGTGCCAGCAGTTCGCCCCCCCCGGGACAGACCGCGTACGAGCAGTACTTC. Translating gives CASSSPPPGQTAYEQYF.

This clone was found a few times. The chain uses TRBV7-9 and TRBJ2-1; TRBD2 might be the D (5 bases). Germline CDR1 reads SEHNR; CDR2 reads FQNEAQ (reference sequence). Between the trimmed V and J ends, which lost 4 bases and 8 bases, there was a span of 15 bases. This CDR3 contains 14 residues. CDR3 region: CASSSLGIWDEQFF. CDR3 coding DNA: TGTGCCAGCAGCTCCCTCGGGATCTGGGATGAGCAGTTCTTC.

A remark on this clone: At one boundary the junction diverges from the germline segment, which might be a read error. The chain joins TRBV7-9 to TRBJ2-5; 13 positions match TRBD2. This CDR3 has 19 amino acids. The germline V gene encodes CDR1 SEHNR and CDR2 FQNEAQ (reference sequence). The CDR3 loop is CSSSFSGLAGDLGGETQYF. Written as DNA, the CDR3 is TGTTCCAGCAGCTTTAGCGGACTAGCGGGAGACTTAGGGGGAGAGACCCAGTACTTC.

The sample holds a few counts of this clone. The chain recombines TRBV7-2 with TRBJ2-7; perhaps TRBD2 as D (5 bases). Germline V gene lookup returns CDR1 SGHTA and CDR2 FQGNSA. The V end was cut by 1 base, the J end by 1 base, with 11 bases between. CDR3 length equals 15 residues. CDR3 region: CASSLGAVGSYEQYF. The CDR3 region has the DNA TGTGCCAGCAGCTTAGGAGCGGTTGGGTCCTACGAGCAGTACTTC.

This chain connects TRBV19 to TRBJ2-7; D is ambiguous. This CDR3 region has 13 residues. From germline, CDR1 is LNHDA and CDR2 SQIVND (reference sequence). V was shortened by 0 bases and J by 5 bases, with 8 bases between the two germline ends. CDR3 bases: TGTGCCAGTAGTATAGATCGAGGCGACGAGCAGTACTTC. Encoded protein: CASSIDRGDEQYF.

V gene TRBV7-9 combines with J gene TRBJ2-3, with no clear D. Trimming took 5 bases from V and 2 from J, leaving 5 bases between them. The CDR3 runs to 12 residues. The germline V gene has CDR1 SEHNR and CDR2 FQNEAQ (reference sequence). CDR3 in amino acids: CASSLLTDTQYF. CDR3 bases: TGTGCCAGCAGCCTCCTCACAGATACGCAGTATTTT.

The chain has TRBV18 and TRBJ2-3; D is undetermined. The CDR3 spans 11 residues. In germline, CDR1 is KGHSH, CDR2 LQKENI. Trimming took off 8 bases at V and 4 bases at J, with 7 bases between the two ends. The CDR3 sequence: CASTKADTQYF. CDR3 DNA sequence: TGTGCCAGCACTAAAGCAGATACGCAGTATTTT.

The gene calls are TRBV6-1 and TRBJ2-7; tentatively, D is TRBD2 (5 bases). CDR3 length: 14 amino acids. V lost 2 bases and J lost 5, with 13 bases in between. CDR1 is MNHNS, CDR2 SASEGT, per germline. CDR3 protein: CASSEYGARDEQYF. The CDR3 DNA is TGTGCCAGCAGTGAATATGGAGCGAGGGACGAGCAGTACTTC.

The CDR3 loop reads CASSTGPVGGGNTEAFF. For the CDR3, the DNA is TGTGCCAGTAGTACGGGTCCCGTGGGAGGGGGAAACACTGAAGCTTTCTTT. This chain uses TRBV19 with TRBJ1-1, with a weak D call TRBD1 (6 bases). The germline V gene has CDR1 LNHDA and CDR2 SQIVND (reference sequence). Deletions cut 4 bases from V and 2 bases from J, with 20 bases between. This CDR3 is built from 17 residues.

This clone is a singleton in its sample. The rearrangement links TRBV27 to TRBJ2-5; 12 nucleotides agree with TRBD2. Germline assignment: CDR1 MNHEY and CDR2 SMNVEV (reference sequence). V lost 4 bases and J lost 8; bases outside the gene matches: 11. The CDR3 loop spans 16 amino acids. CDR3 nucleotides: TGTGCCAGCAGTTCTCTAGCGGGAGGGCCGGTGGAAACCCAGTACTTC. Translated, it gives CASSSLAGGPVETQYF.